This record looks at one T cell receptor beta chain sequence and its context. Its antigen remains unknown. Profiling relied on immunoSEQ multiplex PCR, and the TCRdb table lists in-frame clones only, not all of them. Here the sample spans around 2.3 million clones, approximately 96% being singletons. Donors, without exception, were Caucasian adults residing in Nashville, Tennessee. This entry belongs to a study of shared clonotypes between healthy human individuals. Study findings and constraints: Blood alone was sampled, and tissue repertoires likely differ.

Trimming took 2 bases from V and 6 from J, leaving 5 bases between them. The CDR3 consists of 11 residues. CDR1 and CDR2 from the germline V gene are SQVTM and ANQGSEA. This clonotype was obtained from a man between 18 and 35 years old in good health. Sequencing was carried out using naive CD4+ T cells sorted from blood. Sample subset: CD45RA+ positively selected. V usage is TRBV29-1 and J usage is TRBJ2-1; D uncertain. The CDR3 is CSVERSNEQFF. The CDR3 nucleotides are TGCAGCGTTGAACGGTCCAATGAGCAGTTCTTC.